The entry below gives a single T cell receptor (beta chain) sequence along with its context. Its antigen is as yet unknown. The study ran its PCR with 60 Vbeta and 13 Jbeta primers. Assay used: immunoSEQ multiplex PCR; TCRdb lists only in-frame clones, some missing. Here the sample spans hundreds of thousands of clones, roughly 75% being singletons. The data were obtained in a study of cytomegalovirus exposure and HLA in healthy donors. Study context: A prior analysis found roughly 100 million unique TCR beta sequences from some 190 million T cells.

General observations from the study: A few CMV-associated chains were confirmed in vitro to be specific for CMV antigens. More than 150 TCR beta chains were listed as cytomegalovirus-associated.

The length of the CDR3 is 17 residues. Trimming cost V 0 bases and J 2 bases; bases outside gene matches: 10. CDR1 and CDR2 (germline): SGDLS, YYNGEE. The genes are TRBV9 and TRBJ2-5, with TRBD2 identical over 7 bases. This TCR derives from a woman aged 25 to 45 in good health and CMV-seronegative. The specimen was PBMCs. CDR3 in DNA: TGTGCCAGCAGCGTAGATCCAGCGGGGTCTGGGCAAGAGACCCAGTACTTC. The encoded protein is CASSVDPAGSGQETQYF.